This T cell receptor (beta chain) was obtained from a study of neurological immune-mediated disorders. Study-wide results and limits: Whereas HTLV-1-associated myelopathy showed the most TCR clonal expansion, multiple sclerosis showed the least, with levels below those of healthy controls.

This clonotype was observed many times. Its target is unknown. The sorted libraries involved the use of some 1 million CD4+ or CD8+ T cells. The CDR3 is 17 residues long. Germline lookup yields CDR1 SGHRS and CDR2 YFSETQ. With 3 bases clipped from V and 0 bases from J, the junction kept 6 bases outside the gene matches. Each CDR3 protein gets one entry after TCRdb re-called the 5' RACE reads with MiXCR. The data contain about 30,000 distinct CDR3 sequences, approximately 5.4% of them singletons. The source is a woman aged 50 to 65 in good health. The V call is TRBV5-1, the J call TRBJ2-3, with 11 positions matching TRBD2. Sequenced: CD4+ T cells from blood. The CDR3, as DNA: TGCGCCAGCAGCTCTAGCGGGAGGCAACTTAGCACAGATACGCAGTATTTT. Protein product: CASSSSGRQLSTDTQYF.